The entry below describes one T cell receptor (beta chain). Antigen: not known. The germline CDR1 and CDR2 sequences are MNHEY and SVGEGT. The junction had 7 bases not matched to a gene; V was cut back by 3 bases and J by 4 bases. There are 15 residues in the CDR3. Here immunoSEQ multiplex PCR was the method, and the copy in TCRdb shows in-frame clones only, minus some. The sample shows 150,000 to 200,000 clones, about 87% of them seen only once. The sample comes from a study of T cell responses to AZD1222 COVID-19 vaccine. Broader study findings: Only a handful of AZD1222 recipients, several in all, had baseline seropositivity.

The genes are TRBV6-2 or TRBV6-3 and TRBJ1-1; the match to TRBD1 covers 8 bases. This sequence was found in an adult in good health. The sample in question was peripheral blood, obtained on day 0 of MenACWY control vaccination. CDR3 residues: CASSYLGQGATEAFF. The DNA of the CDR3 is TGTGCCAGCAGTTATCTCGGGCAGGGGGCCACTGAAGCTTTCTTT.